This T cell receptor (beta chain) was documented in a study of OX40 agonist ivuxolimab in advanced cancers. With regard to the full study: Ivuxolimab, which targeted the costimulatory receptor OX40 (CD134), was an agonistic, fully human IgG2 monoclonal antibody. Intravenous ivuxolimab was administered to patients every 2 weeks at six dose levels: 0.01, 0.1, 0.3, 1.5, 3 and 10 mg/kg. Of the approximately 50 patients in dose escalation, some 20 had hepatocellular carcinoma, roughly 15 had melanoma, 9 had renal cell carcinoma and 9 had head and neck cancer. A male proportion of 82.7% and a mean age of about 60 years, ranging from about 23 to 90, were recorded for the dose-escalation cohort. Prior anti-PD-1, anti-PD-L1 or anti-CTLA-4 therapy was permitted, and checkpoint inhibitors had been received by about 44% of dose-escalation patients. Partial responses occurred in three dose-escalation patients: two with cutaneous melanoma and one with hepatocellular carcinoma. The purpose of peripheral TCRbeta sequencing was to test whether ivuxolimab changed TCR sequence diversity and led to clonal T-cell expansion. The monotherapy dose-escalation portion (N of about 50 patients) of the phase I ivuxolimab trial is reported in the paper. The investigation overall reported the following: After ivuxolimab, CD8+ T cells had more expanded clones than CD4+ T cells on average. Partial responders in the 0.1-3.0 mg/kg groups had among the lowest normalized peripheral clonal expansion, especially among CD8+ T cells. Low levels of normalized T-cell clonal expansion were also shown by some nonresponding patients. At doses of 0.1 to 3.0 mg/kg, clonal expansion of both CD4+ and CD8+ T cells in blood was seen between baseline and week 6. The antigen specificity of the clonally expanded peripheral T cells was not determined.

A word on this clone: No antigen is known for it. No clone much larger than this one lies a single base away; base qualities are absent.

Taken from cysteine to phenylalanine, the CDR3 has 14 residues. The sequence is cut down to CDR3 DNA, 42 bases in frame from base 1. V was cut back by 7 bases and J by 2 bases, leaving a gap of 13 bases between them. The germline V gene specifies MNHNS as CDR1 and SASEGT as CDR2. Genomic DNA was isolated from the sorted cells so that the TCRbeta CDR3 region could be sequenced. The immunoSEQ Assay was used to sequence the TCRbeta CDR3 regions. The source is immuneACCESS, and TCRdb retained only in-frame sequences with V and J called. Part of the clones is not carried over; for the studies checked, unresolved V genes explain less than half of this, and the remainder is unexplained. The sample table contains 70,000 or so clones; only one count was recorded for 87% of them. The ten top clones hold about 2.7% of the sample. Patients with a history of autoimmune disease or receiving systemic immunosuppression were excluded from the trial. Peripheral blood for TCR sequencing was drawn from every dose cohort at baseline, at cycle 4 day 1 and at cycle 7 day 1. Samples were obtained from an open-label, multicenter, first-in-human phase I dose-escalation trial of ivuxolimab. Adults with locally advanced or metastatic head and neck squamous cell, hepatocellular, melanoma or renal cell carcinoma were enrolled in the trial. Before TCR sequencing, CD4+ and CD8+ T cells were separately sorted from peripheral blood.

The TCR sequence derives from an adult with an advanced solid tumor such as melanoma, head and neck, liver or kidney cancer. Source: CD4+ or CD8+ T cells sorted from blood, taken in a trial of the OX40 agonist ivuxolimab. The rearranged segments are TRBV6-1 and TRBJ2-3; the D gene assignment is ambiguous. The DNA sequence follows: TGTGCCAGCAAGGACCGAACCTCCACAGATACGCAGTATTTT. Its protein product is CASKDRTSTDTQYF.